Below are 29 T cell receptor beta chains sequenced from a single sample in a study of post-analysis software for immune sequencing data. Study-wide results and limits: Four or five TRBV segments, TRBV5-6, TRBV5-1 and TRBV20-1 among them, were found more frequent in patients than controls.

The TCR beta cDNA libraries carried unique molecular identifiers. TCRdb reanalysed the PCR reads using MiXCR and keeps one entry per CDR3 protein. In the table there are some 890,000 distinct CDR3 sequences, about 57% of which are singletons. Their antigen targets remain unknown. Sequenced: blood. Receptor source: a girl under 18 with multiple sclerosis.

V and J are TRBV12-3 or TRBV12-4 and TRBJ2-7, with TRBD1 matching 8 bases. Trimming cost V 6 bases and J 0 bases; bases outside gene matches: 4. The CDR3 runs to 14 residues. CDR3 region: CASSRTGLSYEQYF. The CDR3 nucleotides read TGTGCCAGCAGCCGGACAGGGCTCTCCTACGAGCAGTACTTC.

This clonotype turned up a few times. The chain couples TRBV7-9 to TRBJ2-3; D remains ambiguous. CDR1 is SEHNR and CDR2 is FQNEAQ in the germline V gene (reference sequence). With 7 bases removed from V and 2 bases from J, the gap between germline ends came to 7 bases. The CDR3 runs 12 residues. The CDR3 reads CASTDFTDTQYF. DNA of the CDR3: TGTGCCAGCACGGATTTCACAGATACGCAGTATTTT.

The chain couples TRBV19 to TRBJ2-1, with TRBD2 matching 9 bases. CDR1 is LNHDA, CDR2 SQIVND, per germline (reference sequence). V shed 3 bases, J shed 2 bases, and the junction held 5 bases outside the gene matches. The CDR3 length is 16 residues. The CDR3 sequence: CASSISSGSAYNEQFF. In nucleotides, the CDR3 is TGTGCCAGTAGTATCAGTAGCGGGAGTGCCTACAATGAGCAGTTCTTC.

In DNA form, the CDR3 reads TGTGCCAGCAGTTTGAAGCGGCCCCTGAGGAATGAGCAGTTCTTC. Translation: CASSLKRPLRNEQFF. The rearrangement uses TRBV12-3 or TRBV12-4 and TRBJ2-1; D might be TRBD2 (5 bases). CDR3 size: 15 residues. The V end was cut by 3 bases, the J end by 7 bases, with 16 bases between.

The chain recombines TRBV7-8 with TRBJ2-7; D is uncertain. CDR1 SGHVS and CDR2 FQNEAQ come from the germline V gene. The V end was cut by 2 bases, the J end by 2 bases, with 13 bases between. This CDR3 has 15 amino acids. The CDR3, as DNA: TGTGCCAGCAGCTTATCTAGGCTGAGAGCCTACGAGCAGTACTTC. Translation gives CASSLSRLRAYEQYF.

Only one count was recorded for this clonotype. The chain is built from TRBV6-2 or TRBV6-3 and TRBJ2-7, with D uncertain. This CDR3 contains 18 residues. In germline, CDR1 is MNHEY, CDR2 SVGEGT. The V end lost 3 bases, the J end lost 0 bases, and 21 bases lay between the germline ends. CDR3: CASSYRRGAVRNSYEQYF. The CDR3 nucleotides are TGTGCCAGCAGTTATCGGCGAGGTGCAGTTCGGAACTCCTACGAGCAGTACTTC.

The J gene is TRBJ2-7, the V gene TRBV20-1; 7 positions match TRBD2. The CDR3 loop spans 15 amino acids. V was pared by 3 bases and J by 3 bases, with 11 bases of the junction left unmatched. Germline assignment: CDR1 DFQATT and CDR2 SNEGSKA (reference sequence). CDR3 in amino acids: CSARGSGTNLYEQYF. The CDR3, as DNA: TGCAGTGCTAGGGGGTCCGGGACTAACCTCTACGAGCAGTACTTC.

V gene TRBV11-2 combines with J gene TRBJ1-2; D is unresolved. With 0 bases removed from V and 5 bases from J, the gap between germline ends came to 7 bases. CDR1 and CDR2 (germline): SGHAT, FQNNGV. CDR3 length equals 13 residues. This CDR3 reads CASSLDAHYGYTF. The CDR3 DNA reads TGTGCCAGCAGCTTAGATGCCCATTATGGCTACACCTTC.

This clonotype was observed a few times. The chain has TRBV5-1 and TRBJ2-7, with TRBD1 matching over 8 bases. With V trimmed by 1 base and J by 5 bases, 17 bases remained unmatched. CDR3 size: 18 residues. The germline CDR1 and CDR2 sequences are SGHRS and YFSETQ. As DNA, the CDR3 is TGCGCCAGCAGCTTGCGACCGGCTTCGGGGACAGGCAACAACGAGCAGTACTTC. It specifies CASSLRPASGTGNNEQYF.

The chain carries TRBV4-2 and TRBJ2-7; D possibly corresponds to TRBD2 (5 bases). The CDR3 runs to 14 residues. V dropped 4 bases and J dropped 3 bases, with 13 bases sitting between them. The V gene's germline CDR1 is LGHNA and CDR2 YNFKEQ. CDR3 sequence reads: CASSPKGRGYEQYF. CDR3 coding DNA: TGTGCCAGCAGCCCCAAAGGGAGAGGCTACGAGCAGTACTTC.

This chain joins TRBV12-3 or TRBV12-4 and TRBJ2-4; 7 bases align to TRBD1. The CDR3 is made up of 11 amino acids. V lost 6 bases and J lost 13; bases outside the gene matches: 6. The CDR3 region is CASRSGGEQYF. In nucleotides, the CDR3 is TGTGCCAGCAGATCAGGGGGAGAGCAGTACTTC.

This chain uses TRBV25-1 with TRBJ2-7; TRBD2 aligns across 8 bases. The CDR3 consists of 13 residues. The germline V gene encodes CDR1 MGHDK and CDR2 SYGVNS. V lost 3 bases to trimming and J lost 7 bases; unmatched junction nucleotides: 5. The CDR3 sequence is CASSDRGGWEQYF. The CDR3 DNA is TGTGCCAGCAGTGATCGGGGGGGTTGGGAGCAGTACTTC.

This clonotype was recorded a few times. The chain has TRBV4-1 and TRBJ2-7; tentatively, D is TRBD1 or TRBD2 (5 bases each). Trimming cost V 4 bases and J 11 bases, with 15 bases left between them. The CDR3 contains 12 residues. Germline CDR1 reads MGHRA; CDR2 reads YSYEKL. The CDR3 coding sequence is TGCGCCAGCAGCCCCCCGGGGACCGTTGAGTACTTC. Translation gives CASSPPGTVEYF.

This chain connects TRBV5-5 to TRBJ2-7; 11 nucleotides match TRBD1. The J segment lost 4 bases and the V segment lost 4 bases, leaving 7 bases of the junction unmatched. This CDR3 contains 15 residues. CDR1 and CDR2 from the germline V gene are SGHKS and YYEKEE (reference sequence). CDR3 amino acids: CASSPVRDRGYEQYF. The CDR3 nucleotides are TGTGCCAGCAGCCCGGTACGGGACAGGGGGTACGAGCAGTACTTC.

This clonotype came up a few times. The V call is TRBV10-1, the J call TRBJ2-7; 16 bases fit TRBD2. CDR1 and CDR2 (germline): WNHNN, SYGVQD (reference sequence). Trimming took 3 bases from V and 9 from J; bases not matched to a gene: 2. There are 14 residues in the CDR3. The CDR3 bases are TGCGCCAGCAGTGAAGGGACTAGCGGGGGGGCGCAGTACTTC. The encoded protein is CASSEGTSGGAQYF.

The chain couples TRBV12-5 to TRBJ2-7; a possible D gene is TRBD2 (5 bases). The CDR3 is made up of 11 amino acids. Germline CDR1 is LGHNT and CDR2 is FRNRAP. The CDR3 sequence: CASGESYEQYF. The CDR3 coding sequence is TGTGCCAGCGGCGAGTCCTACGAGCAGTACTTC.

Concerning this clonotype itself: The junction departs from germline at one end; a sequencing error may be responsible. The chain recombines TRBV12-3 or TRBV12-4 with TRBJ2-3; tentative D call: TRBD1 (6 bases). CDR3 length equals 15 residues. In DNA, the CDR3 is TGTGCCAGCAGTTTGGTTAGTGGGGGCACAGATGCGCAGTATTTT. Protein: CASSLVSGGTDAQYF.

V gene TRBV5-1 combines with J gene TRBJ1-2; no firm D call. The V gene's germline CDR1 is SGHRS and CDR2 YFSETQ. This CDR3 region has 13 residues. The ends were cut back, 5 bases at V and 3 bases at J, with 11 bases in the middle. The CDR3 here is CASRNEGDYGYTF. The CDR3 DNA follows: TGCGCCAGCAGGAACGAGGGTGACTATGGCTACACCTTC.

The chain is built from TRBV4-1 and TRBJ2-7, with TRBD1 matching over 8 bases. Trimming took 1 base from V and 0 from J; bases not matched to a gene: 11. Per the germline V gene, CDR1 is MGHRA and CDR2 is YSYEKL. This CDR3 spans 18 amino acids. CDR3 in DNA: TGCGCCAGCAGCCAAGTCGGGGACAGGTTATACTCCTCCTACGAGCAGTACTTC. Its protein is CASSQVGDRLYSSYEQYF.

The chain combines TRBV29-1 with TRBJ2-1; 8 bases line up with TRBD2. Germline loops: CDR1 SQVTM, CDR2 ANQGSEA. V lost 7 bases and J lost 3; bases outside the gene matches: 5. The CDR3 is 13 amino acids. The CDR3 here is CSAMGLGYNEQFF. The CDR3 DNA follows: TGCAGCGCCATGGGACTAGGCTACAATGAGCAGTTCTTC.

This clonotype showed up just a few times. The rearrangement joins TRBV7-6 to TRBJ2-7, with D tentatively TRBD2 (6 bases). The V end was cut by 1 base, the J end by 0 bases, with 22 bases between. The CDR3 extends over 19 amino acids. The germline V gene encodes CDR1 SGHVS and CDR2 FNYEAQ. The DNA for the CDR3 is TGTGCCAGCAGCTTAGTTCAGGCGGGATCCCTGGGGACCTCCTACGAGCAGTACTTC. As protein: CASSLVQAGSLGTSYEQYF.

The chain has TRBV28 and TRBJ1-4, with D possibly TRBD1 on 5 matching bases. V was clipped by 2 bases and J by 3 bases, with 7 bases between them. The CDR3 has 14 residues. Looked up from germline, CDR1 is MDHEN and CDR2 is SYDVKM. DNA for the CDR3: TGTGCCAGCAGTTTAGGGGGTCCTAATGAAAAACTGTTTTTT. Translation: CASSLGGPNEKLFF. The entire variable domain, with the rest obtained from reference TRBV28 and TRBJ1-4, is as follows: DVKVTQSSRYLVKRTGEKVFLECVQDMDHENMFWYRQDPGLGLRLIYFSYDVKMKEKGDIPEGYSVSREKKERFSLILESASTNQTSMYLCASSLGGPNEKLFFGSGTQLSVL.

The chain has TRBV12-3 or TRBV12-4 and TRBJ2-5; D uncertain. Trimming removed 7 bases from V and 4 bases from J, with 13 bases in between. The CDR3 totals 13 residues. CDR3 amino acids: CASTLGWTETQYF. The CDR3 nucleotides are TGTGCCAGCACCTTAGGGTGGACAGAGACCCAGTACTTC.

The rearrangement uses TRBV12-3 or TRBV12-4 and TRBJ1-2; D not resolved. The V end lost 5 bases, the J end lost 3 bases, and 13 bases lay between the germline ends. The CDR3 runs 14 residues. The DNA for the CDR3 is TGTGCCAGCAGTCAACGGACGGGGTACTATGGCTACACCTTC. Translation gives CASSQRTGYYGYTF.

A few counts support this clonotype. V and J are TRBV15 and TRBJ2-1, with no clear D. CDR3 length: 14 amino acids. Trimming took off 3 bases at V and 3 bases at J, with 9 bases between the two ends. Germline CDR1 and CDR2: LNHNV and YYDKDF (reference sequence). CDR3 in DNA: TGTGCCACCAGCAGGGACCCCTACTACAATGAGCAGTTCTTC. Translation: CATSRDPYYNEQFF.

This clonotype showed up just a few times. This chain joins TRBV7-9 and TRBJ2-5, with a tentative D call TRBD1 (6 bases). This CDR3 region has 15 residues. The V gene lost 4 bases and the J gene lost 5 bases, with 17 bases spanning the gap. Germline V CDR1 and CDR2: SEHNR, FQNEAQ (reference sequence). CDR3 DNA sequence: TGTGCCAGCAGCTCCGACAGGCCACGAGGGGAGACCCAGTACTTC. Its protein is CASSSDRPRGETQYF.

This rearrangement joins TRBV5-1 to TRBJ2-7; weak D call: TRBD2 (6 bases). Trimming shortened V by 9 bases and J by 7 bases, and 17 bases separated the two germline ends. The CDR3 sequence is 12 residues long. The V gene's germline CDR1 is SGHRS and CDR2 YFSETQ. In DNA, the CDR3 is TGCGCCACGGGGACTCAACCCGGGGAGCAGTACTTC. As protein: CATGTQPGEQYF.

The rearrangement joins TRBV12-3 or TRBV12-4 to TRBJ2-1; D remains unclear. This CDR3 spans 16 amino acids. With 3 bases removed from V and 5 bases from J, the gap between germline ends came to 17 bases. CDR3 residues: CASSFNWRTTHNEQFF. Here the CDR3 DNA reads TGTGCCAGCAGTTTTAATTGGCGGACGACCCACAATGAGCAGTTCTTC.

This sequence joins TRBV12-3 or TRBV12-4 and TRBJ2-3; 7 bases fit TRBD2. V dropped 8 bases and J dropped 2; count of bases not matched to a gene: 19. The CDR3 extends over 18 amino acids. CDR3 amino acids: CASAGASGALNFTDTQYF. The CDR3 region has the DNA TGTGCCAGCGCCGGGGCTAGCGGAGCCCTTAACTTCACAGATACGCAGTATTTT.